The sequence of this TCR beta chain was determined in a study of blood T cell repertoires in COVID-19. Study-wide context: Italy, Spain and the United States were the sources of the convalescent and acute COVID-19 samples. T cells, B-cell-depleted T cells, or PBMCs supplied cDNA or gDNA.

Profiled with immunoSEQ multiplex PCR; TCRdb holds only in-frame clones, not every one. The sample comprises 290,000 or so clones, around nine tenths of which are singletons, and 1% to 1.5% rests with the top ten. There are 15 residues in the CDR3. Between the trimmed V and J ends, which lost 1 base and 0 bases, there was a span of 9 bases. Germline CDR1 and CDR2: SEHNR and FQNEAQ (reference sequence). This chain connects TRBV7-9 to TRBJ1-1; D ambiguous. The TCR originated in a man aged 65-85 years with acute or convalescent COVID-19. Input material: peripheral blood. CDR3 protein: CASSLGPVMNTEAFF. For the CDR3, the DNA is TGTGCCAGCAGCTTAGGTCCAGTTATGAACACTGAAGCTTTCTTT.